The clone carrying this T cell receptor beta chain occurred a few times. Its antigen is unidentified. Per germline, CDR1 SGHTA and CDR2 FQGNSA. Trimming shortened V by 7 bases and J by 6 bases, and 16 bases separated the two germline ends. The CDR3 runs to 14 residues. The sample is drawn from a study of CD8 T cells in ankylosing spondylitis. Whole-study results and caveats: A TCR beta motif of about 8 highly homologous variants seemed to mark ankylosing spondylitis blood. Some of these motif variants have turned up before, in reports on reactive arthritis synovial fluid and blood.

Quantitative 5'-RACE with molecular barcodes produced the TCR beta libraries. TCRdb reprocessed the 5' RACE reads via MiXCR and lists one record per CDR3 protein. The table records a few hundred thousand distinct CDR3 sequences, around 22% of them present only once. V usage is TRBV7-2 and J usage is TRBJ2-1, with D perhaps TRBD1 (5 bases). The sequencing input was blood, either unsorted or a sorted T cell fraction (not recorded which). The TCR was taken from a male donor with ankylosing spondylitis. CDR3 nucleotide sequence: TGTGCCAGCACCAGGGCCTGGGCCTCCAATGAGCAGTTCTTC. This codes for CASTRAWASNEQFF.